The entry that follows covers one TCR beta chain sequence. The PCR employed 60 Vbeta primers together with 13 Jbeta primers. TCRdb's table, derived via immunoSEQ multiplex PCR, lists solely in-frame clones and lacks some. The sample records 100,000 to 150,000 clones, more than 80% being singletons. The trim removed 0 bases at V and 2 bases at J, leaving 1 base unmatched. The CDR3 contains 15 residues. Germline lookup yields CDR1 SGDLS and CDR2 YYNGEE. This entry comes from a study of cytomegalovirus exposure and HLA in healthy donors. The V and J genes are TRBV9 and TRBJ2-2; 7 positions match TRBD1. Sequencing input: PBMCs. The sequence derives from a man aged 25-40 years in good health and CMV-seropositive. The CDR3 DNA is TGTGCCAGCAGCGTAGGGGACAGCAACACCGGGGAGCTGTTTTTT. Translating gives CASSVGDSNTGELFF.